These 22 T cell receptor beta chains share one sample of origin, sequenced in a study of blood T cells in healthy people across ages. Next came a second PCR, run for about 7 to 12 cycles, which used a sample-barcoded 5' primer along with a J-beta primer mix. TCRdb re-called the 5' RACE reads through MiXCR, storing one row per CDR3 protein. The data hold about 1.8 million distinct CDR3 sequences, with about 49% observed a single time. Sequenced sample: blood. The receptors shown here come from a woman in her forties in good health.

CDR3 DNA: TGCAGTGCAGGTCCGGGGGGGCGGACAGATACGCAGTATTTT. Its translation is CSAGPGGRTDTQYF. The chain is built from TRBV20-1 and TRBJ2-3; 8 nucleotides agree with TRBD2. J lost 3 bases, V lost 6 bases, and 8 bases had no gene match. The CDR3 sequence is 14 residues long. The germline V gene encodes CDR1 DFQATT and CDR2 SNEGSKA (reference sequence).

CDR3 sequence reads: CSARETGFTDTQYF. CDR3 coding DNA: TGCAGTGCCAGGGAGACAGGATTCACAGATACGCAGTATTTT. This chain connects TRBV20-1 to TRBJ2-3; tentative D call: TRBD1 (6 bases). V was cut by 6 bases and J by 2 bases, with 15 bases left in between. The CDR3 consists of 14 residues. Looked up from germline, CDR1 is DFQATT and CDR2 is SNEGSKA (reference sequence).

A single count supports this clonotype. Here the CDR3 reads CATSARGGSETQYF. CDR3 coding DNA: TGTGCCACCAGTGCCAGGGGGGGCTCTGAGACCCAGTACTTC. The chain recombines TRBV24-1 with TRBJ2-5; D assignment may be TRBD1 or TRBD2 (7 bases each). Germline assignment: CDR1 KGHDR and CDR2 SFDVKD. Trimming cost V 5 bases and J 5 bases, with 14 bases left between them. The CDR3 has 14 amino acids.

This chain uses TRBV5-1 with TRBJ2-1; D not resolved. CDR3 length equals 14 residues. Deletions cut 0 bases from V and 4 bases from J, with 8 bases between. Looked up from germline, CDR1 is SGHRS and CDR2 is YFSETQ. Written as DNA, the CDR3 is TGCGCCAGCAGCTTGGGCAGCCATTACAATGAGCAGTTCTTC. This translates into CASSLGSHYNEQFF.

This clonotype was seen just once. The rearrangement links TRBV7-2 to TRBJ2-1; the D gene is possibly TRBD2 (5 bases). V was trimmed by 5 bases and J by 8 bases, leaving 16 bases between them. The CDR3 covers 14 residues. Germline V gives CDR1 SGHTA, CDR2 FQGNSA. CDR3 DNA sequence: TGTGCCAGCAGCACCACGAGAACGGGATATGAGCAGTTCTTC. This sequence encodes CASSTTRTGYEQFF.

V is TRBV11-2 and J is TRBJ1-2; D call uncertain. Trimming removed 7 bases at V and 8 bases at J, with 14 bases between. Germline V lookup: CDR1 SGHAT, CDR2 FQNNGV. The CDR3 loop spans 12 amino acids. The CDR3 region has the DNA TGTGCCAGCACCTTTGGAGGGATAGGCTACACCTTC. This translates into CASTFGGIGYTF.

This clonotype was counted only a few times. This rearrangement joins TRBV24-1 to TRBJ2-1; the match to TRBD2 covers 10 bases. The CDR3 is made up of 19 amino acids. Trimming removed 0 bases from V and 6 bases from J; junction bases left unmatched: 13. CDR1 and CDR2 (germline): KGHDR, SFDVKD. The CDR3 sequence: CATSDLPGASGGAGNEQFF. In nucleotides, the CDR3 is TGTGCCACCAGTGATTTGCCGGGGGCTAGCGGGGGAGCGGGCAATGAGCAGTTCTTC.

V is TRBV4-1 and J is TRBJ2-3; 8 nucleotides match TRBD2. Germline V gene sequence: CDR1 MGHRA, CDR2 YSYEKL. This CDR3 comprises 16 residues. V trimming: 5 bases; J trimming: 2 bases; junction bases outside the gene matches: 9. In DNA, the CDR3 is TGCGCCAGCAGCGGACACTCTAGCGGGCTCACAGATACGCAGTATTTT. It specifies CASSGHSSGLTDTQYF.

The V and J genes are TRBV7-6 and TRBJ2-7; 10 positions agree with TRBD2. The last part of the DNA fits TRBJ2-5 better; the J call may be wrong. Germline loops: CDR1 SGHVS, CDR2 FNYEAQ. CDR3 length: 16 residues. The CDR3 reads CASSLAVSGRMETQYF. DNA of the CDR3: TGTGCCAGCAGCTTAGCGGTTAGCGGGAGGATGGAGACCCAGTACTTC.

The chain employs TRBV2 and TRBJ2-5, with 13 positions matching TRBD2. Germline lookup yields CDR1 SNHLY and CDR2 FYNNEI. This CDR3 comprises 15 residues. Unmatched junction bases numbered 3, after V lost 6 bases and J lost 2 bases. In nucleotides, the CDR3 is TGTGCCAGCAGGTCGACTAGCGGGGGGCAAGAGACCCAGTACTTC. Amino acid sequence: CASRSTSGGQETQYF.

This clonotype was detected a few times. DNA of the CDR3: TGTGCCAGCAGTGAGATCGGCTTTCAGTACTTC. Translating gives CASSEIGFQYF. V is TRBV25-1 and J is TRBJ2-4; D gene ambiguous. Trimming took 3 bases from V and 11 from J, leaving 8 bases between them. The CDR3 consists of 11 residues. CDR1 and CDR2 (germline): MGHDK, SYGVNS.

The sample holds a few counts of this clonotype. V and J are TRBV9 and TRBJ2-1; tentatively, D is TRBD2 (6 bases). CDR3 length equals 17 residues. Germline V gene data show CDR1 as SGDLS and CDR2 as YYNGEE. V lost 3 bases to trimming and J lost 0 bases, with 16 bases between them. CDR3 nucleotides: TGTGCCAGCAGCGCGCCTATTAGCGGTGACTCCTACAATGAGCAGTTCTTC. Protein product: CASSAPISGDSYNEQFF.

V gene TRBV7-2 combines with J gene TRBJ2-5; D is unresolved. The V end lost 3 bases, the J end lost 0 bases, and 11 bases lay between the germline ends. This CDR3 is 15 amino acids long. Germline V gene lookup returns CDR1 SGHTA and CDR2 FQGNSA. CDR3: CASSFQWGYQETQYF. The CDR3 DNA reads TGTGCCAGCAGCTTTCAGTGGGGATACCAAGAGACCCAGTACTTC.

A few counts support this clonotype. This chain uses TRBV7-2 with TRBJ2-5; perhaps TRBD2 as D (7 bases). This CDR3 contains 14 residues. Germline CDR1 SGHTA, CDR2 FQGNSA. Trimming pared 5 bases from V and 5 bases from J, leaving 15 bases between. The CDR3 reads CASSLRGGSETQYF. CDR3 DNA sequence: TGTGCCAGCAGCCTAAGGGGGGGCTCGGAGACCCAGTACTTC.

This clonotype was picked up a small number of times. The chain employs TRBV20-1 and TRBJ2-1; TRBD2 agrees at 8 bases. Germline CDR1 DFQATT, CDR2 SNEGSKA (reference sequence). Unmatched junction bases numbered 4, after V lost 6 bases and J lost 0 bases. This CDR3 region has 14 residues. CDR3 sequence: CSAWSGGSYNEQFF. The CDR3 DNA reads TGCAGTGCATGGAGCGGGGGCTCCTACAATGAGCAGTTCTTC.

This clonotype has more than one count but fewer than ten. The chain combines TRBV10-3 with TRBJ2-6; a weak D match, TRBD1 (5 bases). Trimming shortened V by 6 bases and J by 0 bases, and 6 bases separated the two germline ends. The CDR3 spans 14 residues. The V gene's germline CDR1 is ENHRY and CDR2 SYGVKD. The CDR3 DNA follows: TGTGCCATCAGAAGGGGCTCTGGGGCCAACGTCCTGACTTTC. The encoded protein is CAIRRGSGANVLTF.

This clonotype turned up a few times. Written as DNA, the CDR3 is TGTGCCAGCAAGCGGGACAGGGTCCTGTACGAGCAGTACTTC. This sequence encodes CASKRDRVLYEQYF. The chain joins TRBV6-2 or TRBV6-3 to TRBJ2-5; 9 nucleotides agree with TRBD1. The end of the DNA fits TRBJ2-7 better, so the J call may be wrong. The germline CDR1 and CDR2 sequences are MNHEY and SVGEGT. The CDR3 has 14 residues.

J is TRBJ2-4 and V is TRBV6-1; 7 bases map to TRBD1. The V and J ends lost 2 bases and 13 bases, in that order; junction bases with no gene match: 8. CDR1 and CDR2 from the germline V gene are MNHNS and SASEGT. The CDR3 is 13 amino acids. CDR3 residues: CASSELDRVGQYF. CDR3 coding DNA: TGTGCCAGCAGTGAATTAGACAGGGTAGGACAGTACTTC.

This clonotype was observed a handful of times. This rearrangement joins TRBV20-1 to TRBJ2-5; 11 bases align to TRBD1. In germline, CDR1 is DFQATT, CDR2 SNEGSKA (reference sequence). The V and J ends lost 6 bases and 4 bases, in that order; junction bases with no gene match: 10. The CDR3 is made up of 15 amino acids. CDR3 protein: CSAYGAGTGGETQYF. The CDR3 region has the DNA TGCAGTGCATATGGGGCCGGGACAGGGGGAGAGACCCAGTACTTC.

The chain combines TRBV3-1 with TRBJ2-3; D might be TRBD2 (6 bases). The V gene's germline CDR1 is LGHDT and CDR2 YNNKEL (reference sequence). This CDR3 contains 14 residues. V gave up 4 bases and J gave up 5 bases, with 13 bases separating them. The CDR3: CASSRHGSQDTQYF. CDR3 bases: TGTGCCAGCAGCCGTCACGGGAGCCAAGATACGCAGTATTTT.

The V and J genes are TRBV20-1 and TRBJ1-5; D gene ambiguous. The germline gives CDR1 DFQATT, CDR2 SNEGSKA (reference sequence). The length of the CDR3 is 14 residues. The germline V and J ends were trimmed by 3 bases and 0 bases, with 9 bases remaining between them. The CDR3 region has the DNA TGCAGTGCTAGTCCCAGCGATAGCAATCAGCCCCAGCATTTT. Its translation: CSASPSDSNQPQHF.

This clonotype was seen more than once but under ten times. The rearrangement joins TRBV28 to TRBJ2-7; tentatively, D is TRBD1 (6 bases). CDR1 and CDR2 from the germline V gene are MDHEN and SYDVKM. The CDR3 length is 11 residues. The DNA for the CDR3 is TGTGGTGACAGGCTTGCCTACGAGCAGTACTTC. It codes for CGDRLAYEQYF.